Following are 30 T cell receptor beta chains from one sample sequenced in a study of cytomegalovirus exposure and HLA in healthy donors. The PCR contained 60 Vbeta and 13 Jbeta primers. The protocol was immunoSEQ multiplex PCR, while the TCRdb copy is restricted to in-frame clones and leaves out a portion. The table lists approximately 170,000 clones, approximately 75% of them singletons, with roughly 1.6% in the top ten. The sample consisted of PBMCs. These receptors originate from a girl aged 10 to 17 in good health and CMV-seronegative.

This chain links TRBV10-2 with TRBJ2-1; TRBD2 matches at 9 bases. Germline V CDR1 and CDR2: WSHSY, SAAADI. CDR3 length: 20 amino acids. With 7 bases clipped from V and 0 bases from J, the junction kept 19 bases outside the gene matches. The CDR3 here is CASTLKPVIAGVISYNEQFF. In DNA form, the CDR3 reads TGCGCCAGCACCCTAAAGCCTGTCATAGCGGGGGTGATCTCCTACAATGAGCAGTTCTTC.

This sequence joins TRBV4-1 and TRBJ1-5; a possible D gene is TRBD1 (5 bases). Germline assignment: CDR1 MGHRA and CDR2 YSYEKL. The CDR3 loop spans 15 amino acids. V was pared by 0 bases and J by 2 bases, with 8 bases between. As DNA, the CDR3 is TGCGCCAGCAGCCAAGAGTGGGGCGGCAATCAGCCCCAGCATTTT. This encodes CASSQEWGGNQPQHF.

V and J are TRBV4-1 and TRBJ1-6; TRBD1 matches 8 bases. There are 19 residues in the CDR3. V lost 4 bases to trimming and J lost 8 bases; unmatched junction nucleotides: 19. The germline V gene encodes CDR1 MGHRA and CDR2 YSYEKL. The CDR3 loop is CASSPKELSIRTGHSPLHF. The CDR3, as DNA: TGCGCCAGCAGCCCCAAGGAGCTATCGATAAGGACAGGGCATTCACCCCTCCACTTT.

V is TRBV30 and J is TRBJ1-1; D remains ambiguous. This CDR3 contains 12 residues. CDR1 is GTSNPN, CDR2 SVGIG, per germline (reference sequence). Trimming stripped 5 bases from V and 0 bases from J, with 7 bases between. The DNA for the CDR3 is TGTGCCTGGGGTACAGTGAACACTGAAGCTTTCTTT. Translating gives CAWGTVNTEAFF.

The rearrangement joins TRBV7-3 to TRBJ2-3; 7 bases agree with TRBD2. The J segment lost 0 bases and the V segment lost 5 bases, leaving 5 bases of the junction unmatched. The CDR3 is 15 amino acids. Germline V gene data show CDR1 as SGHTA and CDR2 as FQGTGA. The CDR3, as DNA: TGTGCCAGCAGCGCTAGCGGCCCTAGCACAGATACGCAGTATTTT. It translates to CASSASGPSTDTQYF.

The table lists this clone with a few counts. The CDR3 region is CASSSTSDTGELFF. The CDR3 DNA reads TGTGCCAGCAGCTCCACTAGCGACACCGGGGAGCTGTTTTTT. The chain couples TRBV7-3 to TRBJ2-2, with 7 positions matching TRBD2. V shed 4 bases, J shed 3 bases, and the junction held 2 bases outside the gene matches. CDR1 is SGHTA and CDR2 is FQGTGA in the germline V gene. This CDR3 comprises 14 residues.

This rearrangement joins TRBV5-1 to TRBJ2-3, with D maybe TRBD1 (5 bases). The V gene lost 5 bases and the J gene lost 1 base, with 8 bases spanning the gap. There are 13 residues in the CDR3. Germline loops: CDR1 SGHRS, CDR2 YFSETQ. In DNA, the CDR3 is TGCGCCAGCAGGCCAGGGCGCACAGATACGCAGTATTTT. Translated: CASRPGRTDTQYF.

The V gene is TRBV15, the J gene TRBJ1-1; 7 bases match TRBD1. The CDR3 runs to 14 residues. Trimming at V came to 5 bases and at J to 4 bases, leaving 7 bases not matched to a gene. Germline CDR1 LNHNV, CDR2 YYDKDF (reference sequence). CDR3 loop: CATSLIEGATEAFF. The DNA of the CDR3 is TGTGCCACCAGCCTTATTGAGGGGGCCACTGAAGCTTTCTTT. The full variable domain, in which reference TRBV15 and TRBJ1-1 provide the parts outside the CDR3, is DAMVIQNPRYQVTQFGKPVTLSCSQTLNHNVMYWYQQKSSQAPKLLFHYYDKDFNNEADTPDNFQSRRPNTSFCFLDIRSPGLGDTAMYLCATSLIEGATEAFFGQGTRLTVV.

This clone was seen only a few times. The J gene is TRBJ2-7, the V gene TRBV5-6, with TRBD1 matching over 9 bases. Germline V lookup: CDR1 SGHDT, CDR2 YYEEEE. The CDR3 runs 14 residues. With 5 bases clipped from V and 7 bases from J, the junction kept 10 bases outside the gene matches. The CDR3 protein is CASSPGTGSREQYF. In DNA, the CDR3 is TGTGCCAGCAGTCCCGGGACAGGGTCTAGGGAGCAGTACTTC.

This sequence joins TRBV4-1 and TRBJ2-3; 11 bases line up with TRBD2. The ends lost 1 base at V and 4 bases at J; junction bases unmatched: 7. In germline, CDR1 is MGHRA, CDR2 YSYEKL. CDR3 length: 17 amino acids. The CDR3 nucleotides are TGCGCCAGCAGCCAAGTGAACATAGCGGGGGGGCCAGATACGCAGTATTTT. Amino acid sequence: CASSQVNIAGGPDTQYF.

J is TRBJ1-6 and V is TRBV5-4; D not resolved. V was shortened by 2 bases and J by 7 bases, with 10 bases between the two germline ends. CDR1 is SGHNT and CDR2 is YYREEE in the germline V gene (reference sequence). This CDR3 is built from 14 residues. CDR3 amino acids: CASSLDYGNSPLHF. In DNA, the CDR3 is TGTGCCAGCAGCTTAGATTATGGCAATTCACCCCTCCACTTT.

DNA of the CDR3: TGTGCCAGCAGCGTTGACAGGGTAGCCGGGGAGCTGTTTTTT. Amino acid sequence: CASSVDRVAGELFF. The chain links TRBV5-4 to TRBJ2-2; 7 bases match TRBD1. The CDR3 consists of 14 residues. Germline V lookup: CDR1 SGHNT, CDR2 YYREEE (reference sequence). J was trimmed by 6 bases and V by 4 bases; bases with no gene match: 6.

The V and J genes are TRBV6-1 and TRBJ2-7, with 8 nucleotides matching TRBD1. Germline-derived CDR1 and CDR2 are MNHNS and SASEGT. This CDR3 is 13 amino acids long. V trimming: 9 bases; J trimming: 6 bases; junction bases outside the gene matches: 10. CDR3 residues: CASLRTGNLEQYF. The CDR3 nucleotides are TGTGCCAGTCTCAGGACAGGGAATCTCGAGCAGTACTTC.

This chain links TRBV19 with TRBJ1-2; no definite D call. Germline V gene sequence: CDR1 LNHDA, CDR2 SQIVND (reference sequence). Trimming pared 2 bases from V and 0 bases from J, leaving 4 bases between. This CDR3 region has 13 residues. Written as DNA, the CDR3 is TGTGCCAGTAGTATACGAGCTAACTATGGCTACACCTTC. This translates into CASSIRANYGYTF.

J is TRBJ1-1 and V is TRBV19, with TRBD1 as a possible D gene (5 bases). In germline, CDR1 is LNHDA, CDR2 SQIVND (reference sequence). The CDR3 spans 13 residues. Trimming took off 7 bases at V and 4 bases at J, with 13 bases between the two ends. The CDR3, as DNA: TGTGCCAGTATTTGGCAGGGTAGCACTGAAGCTTTCTTT. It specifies CASIWQGSTEAFF.

The CDR3: CASSLGLIQGETQYF. The CDR3 region has the DNA TGTGCCAGCAGCTTGGGACTCATCCAGGGGGAGACCCAGTACTTC. The J gene is TRBJ2-5, the V gene TRBV5-5; D may be TRBD1 (6 bases). The germline V and J ends were trimmed by 0 bases and 5 bases, with 14 bases remaining between them. Germline V lookup: CDR1 SGHKS, CDR2 YYEKEE (reference sequence). The CDR3 loop spans 15 amino acids. Full variable domain (rest looked up from reference TRBV5-5 and TRBJ2-5): DAGVTQSPTHLIKTRGQQVTLRCSPISGHKSVSWYQQVLGQGPQFIFQYYEKEERGRGNFPDRFSARQFPNYSSELNVNALLLGDSALYLCASSLGLIQGETQYFGPGTRLLVL.

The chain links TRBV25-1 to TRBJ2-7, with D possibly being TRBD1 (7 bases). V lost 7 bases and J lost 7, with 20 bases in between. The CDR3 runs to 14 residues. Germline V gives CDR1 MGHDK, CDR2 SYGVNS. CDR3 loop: CASTRGRGWGEQYF. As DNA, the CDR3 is TGTGCCAGCACAAGGGGGCGGGGCTGGGGAGAGCAGTACTTC.

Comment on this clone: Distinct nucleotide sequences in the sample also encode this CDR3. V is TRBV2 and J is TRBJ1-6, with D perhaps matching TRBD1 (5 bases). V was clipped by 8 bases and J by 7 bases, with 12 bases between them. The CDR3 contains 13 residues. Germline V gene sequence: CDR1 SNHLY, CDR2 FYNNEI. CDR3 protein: CASGAEINSPLHF. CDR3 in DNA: TGTGCCAGCGGGGCAGAGATAAATTCACCCCTCCACTTT.

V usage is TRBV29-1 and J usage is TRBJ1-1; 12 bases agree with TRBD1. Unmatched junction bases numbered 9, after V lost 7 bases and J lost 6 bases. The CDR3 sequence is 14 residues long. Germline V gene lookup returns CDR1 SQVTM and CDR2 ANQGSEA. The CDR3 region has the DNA TGCAGCGCCGGGACAGGGGGCCCCGGCGCTGAAGCTTTCTTT. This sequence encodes CSAGTGGPGAEAFF.

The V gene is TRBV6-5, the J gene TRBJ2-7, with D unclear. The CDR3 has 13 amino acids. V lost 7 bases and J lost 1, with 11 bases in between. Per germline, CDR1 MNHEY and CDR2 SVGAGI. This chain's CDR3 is CASKDDFSYEQYF. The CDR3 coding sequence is TGTGCCAGCAAAGATGACTTTTCCTACGAGCAGTACTTC.

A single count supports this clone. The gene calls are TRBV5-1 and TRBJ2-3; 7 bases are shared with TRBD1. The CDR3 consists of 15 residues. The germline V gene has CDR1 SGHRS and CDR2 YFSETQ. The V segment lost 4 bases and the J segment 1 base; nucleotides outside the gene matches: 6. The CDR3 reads CASSNRQGRTDTQYF. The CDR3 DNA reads TGCGCCAGCAGCAACCGACAGGGCCGCACAGATACGCAGTATTTT.

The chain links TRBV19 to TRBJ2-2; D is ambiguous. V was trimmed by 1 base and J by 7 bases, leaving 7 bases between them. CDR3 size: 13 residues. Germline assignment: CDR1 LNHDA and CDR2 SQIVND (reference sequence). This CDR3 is CASSIGGRGELFF. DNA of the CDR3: TGTGCCAGTAGTATAGGAGGCCGCGGGGAGCTGTTTTTT.

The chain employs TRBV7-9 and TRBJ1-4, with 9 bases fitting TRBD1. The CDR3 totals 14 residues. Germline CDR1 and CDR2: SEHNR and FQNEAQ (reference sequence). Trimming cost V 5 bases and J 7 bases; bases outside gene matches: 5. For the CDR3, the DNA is TGTGCCAGCAGCAGCGACAGGGGGGCTGAAAAACTGTTTTTT. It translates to CASSSDRGAEKLFF. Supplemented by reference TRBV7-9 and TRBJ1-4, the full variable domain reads DTGVSQNPRHKITKRGQNVTFRCDPISEHNRLYWYRQTLGQGPEFLTYFQNEAQLEKSRLLSDRFSAERPKGSFSTLEIQRTEQGDSAMYLCASSSDRGAEKLFFGSGTQLSVL.

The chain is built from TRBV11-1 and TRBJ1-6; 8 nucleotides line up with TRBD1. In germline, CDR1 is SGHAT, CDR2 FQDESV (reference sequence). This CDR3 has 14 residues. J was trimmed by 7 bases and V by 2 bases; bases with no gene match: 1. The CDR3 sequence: CASSLRQGNSPLHF. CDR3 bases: TGTGCCAGCAGCTTAAGACAGGGGAATTCACCCCTCCACTTT.

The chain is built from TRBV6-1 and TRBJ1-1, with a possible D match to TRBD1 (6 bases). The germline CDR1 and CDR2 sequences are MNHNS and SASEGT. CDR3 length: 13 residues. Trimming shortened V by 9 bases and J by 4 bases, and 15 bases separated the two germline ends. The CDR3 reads CASNQGLGTEAFF. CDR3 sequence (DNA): TGTGCCAGTAATCAGGGGCTCGGCACTGAAGCTTTCTTT.

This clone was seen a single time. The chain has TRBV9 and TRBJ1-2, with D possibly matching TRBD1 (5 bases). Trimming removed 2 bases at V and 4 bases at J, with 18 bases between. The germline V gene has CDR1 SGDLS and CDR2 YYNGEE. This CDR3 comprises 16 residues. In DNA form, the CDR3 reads TGTGCCAGCAGCGTTGCCACCCCCAGGGTTGGCTATGGCTACACCTTC. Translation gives CASSVATPRVGYGYTF.

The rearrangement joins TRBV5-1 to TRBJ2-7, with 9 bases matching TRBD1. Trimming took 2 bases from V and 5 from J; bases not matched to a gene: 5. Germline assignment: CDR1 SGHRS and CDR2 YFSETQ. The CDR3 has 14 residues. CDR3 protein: CASSLTGGVDEQYF. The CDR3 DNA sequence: TGCGCCAGCAGCTTAACAGGGGGCGTCGACGAGCAGTACTTC.

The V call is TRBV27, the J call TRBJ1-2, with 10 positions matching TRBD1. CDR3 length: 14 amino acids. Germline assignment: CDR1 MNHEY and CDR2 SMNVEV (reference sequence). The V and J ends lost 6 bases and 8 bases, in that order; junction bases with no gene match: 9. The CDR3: CASSTGTGVNGYTF. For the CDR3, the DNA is TGTGCCAGCAGCACCGGGACAGGGGTTAACGGCTACACCTTC.

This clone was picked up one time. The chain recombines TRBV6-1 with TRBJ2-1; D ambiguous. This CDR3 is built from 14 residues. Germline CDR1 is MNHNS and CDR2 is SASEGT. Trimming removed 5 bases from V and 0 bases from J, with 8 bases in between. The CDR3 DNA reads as TGTGCCAGCAGTCCCCGGAGCTCCTACAATGAGCAGTTCTTC. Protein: CASSPRSSYNEQFF.

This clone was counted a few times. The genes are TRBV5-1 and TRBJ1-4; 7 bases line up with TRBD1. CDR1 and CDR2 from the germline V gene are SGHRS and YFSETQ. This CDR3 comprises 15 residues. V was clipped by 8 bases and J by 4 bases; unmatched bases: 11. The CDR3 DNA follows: TGCGCCAGTAACCGACAGGGAACTATTAATGAAAAACTGTTTTTT. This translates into CASNRQGTINEKLFF.